This TCR beta chain emerged from a study of T cell responses to AZD1222 COVID-19 vaccine. This clone appeared once. Antigen: not known. Study-level points and caveats: Donors were chiefly white British, with a greater number of females, and clonal diversity was perhaps underestimated. Only after the peak T cell response were repertoires sampled. Across the whole spike, CD4 TCRs peaked at regions 160-218 and 743-854.

Profiled with immunoSEQ multiplex PCR; TCRdb holds only in-frame clones, not every one. The data hold tens of thousands of clones, with approximately 86% observed a single time. Germline V gene data show CDR1 as SGHRS and CDR2 as YFSETQ. The germline V and J ends were trimmed by 1 base and 0 bases, with 10 bases remaining between them. The CDR3 contains 15 residues. It was second doses at about 4 or about 12 weeks that were pooled. The chain has TRBV5-1 and TRBJ1-1; D is perhaps TRBD1 (5 bases). The material was peripheral blood, obtained 28 days after the second AZD1222 dose. This TCR came from an adult who received the AZD1222 COVID-19 vaccine. This CDR3 is CASSLIAGMNTEAFF. The DNA for the CDR3 is TGCGCCAGCAGCTTGATCGCAGGGATGAACACTGAAGCTTTCTTT.